The clone carrying this T cell receptor (beta chain) was observed many times. Its antigen is not identified. A process of 5'RACE template switching, which added a universal primer site and UMIs, was used to make TCR cDNA. TCRdb called the 5' RACE reads again in MiXCR, with one record for every CDR3 protein. The sample carries 350,000 to 450,000 distinct CDR3 sequences, roughly 6.2% recorded once. The data belong to a study of T cells after yellow fever vaccination. Study-wide background: Fractions of low cell number were prepared using SMART-Seq v4 Ultra Low Input.

The V gene lost 2 bases and the J gene lost 0 bases, with 10 bases spanning the gap. This CDR3 has 15 amino acids. Looked up from germline, CDR1 is SEHNR and CDR2 is FQNEAQ (reference sequence). General study results and limits: Among primary-vaccination clones, most reappeared after the booster, at 95% to 96% for CD4 and under 90% for CD8.

The chain uses TRBV7-9 and TRBJ2-5; D not resolved. The TCR originated in a man aged 30 to 39 who received the YFV17D yellow fever vaccine. This specimen was PBMCs, taken 5 days after the yellow fever booster vaccination. The CDR3 protein is CASSLSFQNQETQYF. As DNA, the CDR3 is TGTGCCAGCAGCTTAAGCTTCCAGAACCAAGAGACCCAGTACTTC.